Below, 15 T cell receptor beta chains from the same sample are listed, as sequenced in a study of T cell responses to AZD1222 COVID-19 vaccine. Only in-frame clones appear in the TCRdb table, and some are missing; sequencing was by immunoSEQ multiplex PCR. The sample has about 110,000 clones, around 82% seen once; the top ten hold approximately 4.6%. Sequenced here: peripheral blood, sampled on day 0 of AZD1222 vaccination. These receptors originate from an adult in good health.

J is TRBJ2-3 and V is TRBV12-1; the table's D call TRBD2 went unverified against the DNA. TRBV12-1 is annotated as a pseudogene. This CDR3 is 15 amino acids long. CDR3 sequence: CASSSGEGGTDTQYF. The CDR3 bases are TGTGCCAGCAGCTCGGGGGAGGGCGGCACAGATACGCAGTATTTT.

CDR3 in DNA: TGTGCCAGCAGGACGGGTCTCGGGGCGGTCTACGAGCAGTACTTC. It encodes CASRTGLGAVYEQYF. The chain recombines TRBV5-5 with TRBJ2-7; D may correspond to TRBD1 or TRBD2 (5 bases each). The CDR3 covers 15 residues. Germline V gene data show CDR1 as SGHKS and CDR2 as YYEKEE (reference sequence). V gave up 5 bases and J gave up 3 bases, with 18 bases separating them.

The chain has TRBV4-3 and TRBJ2-5; 9 bases are shared with TRBD2. V gave up 2 bases and J gave up 4 bases; unmatched junction bases: 14. The CDR3 sequence is 18 residues long. Germline loops: CDR1 LGHNA, CDR2 YSLEER. The DNA for the CDR3 is TGCGCCAGCAGCCAATCTTGGAGCGGGGGGCGAGGGGGAGAGACCCAGTACTTC. As protein: CASSQSWSGGRGGETQYF.

This sequence joins TRBV28 and TRBJ1-2, with D perhaps TRBD1 (6 bases). The CDR3 is made up of 15 amino acids. Trimming cost V 6 bases and J 0 bases, with 14 bases left between them. Germline V gene sequence: CDR1 MDHEN, CDR2 SYDVKM. The CDR3 is CASSAQQGTNYGYTF. The CDR3 DNA follows: TGTGCCAGCAGCGCCCAACAGGGAACTAACTATGGCTACACCTTC.

This clone appeared a single time. V and J are TRBV3-1 (or the pseudogene TRBV3-2) and TRBJ1-4; weak D call: TRBD1 (5 bases). This CDR3 comprises 14 residues. V was trimmed by 3 bases and J by 7 bases, leaving 12 bases between them. From germline, CDR1 is LGHDT and CDR2 YNNKEL (reference sequence). CDR3 sequence reads: CASSQKGSGEKLFF. Here the CDR3 DNA reads TGTGCCAGCAGCCAGAAGGGGTCTGGTGAAAAACTGTTTTTT.

V gene TRBV3-1 (or the pseudogene TRBV3-2) combines with J gene TRBJ2-7, with TRBD2 matching 9 bases. CDR3 length: 14 residues. Germline V gene data show CDR1 as LGHDT and CDR2 as YNNKEL (reference sequence). With V trimmed by 6 bases and J by 3 bases, 6 bases remained unmatched. CDR3 sequence (DNA): TGTGCCAGCAGGATGAGCGGGGGGAACTACGAGCAGTACTTC. This sequence encodes CASRMSGGNYEQYF.

The chain recombines TRBV7-8 with TRBJ1-1; D remains ambiguous. Looked up from germline, CDR1 is SGHVS and CDR2 is FQNEAQ. Trimming stripped 6 bases from V and 5 bases from J, with 13 bases between. This CDR3 is built from 13 residues. CDR3 sequence reads: CASREEGRTEAFF. DNA of the CDR3: TGTGCCAGCAGGGAGGAGGGTCGGACTGAAGCTTTCTTT.

The chain is built from TRBV15 and TRBJ2-3, with 11 bases identical to TRBD2. V shed 3 bases and J 1 base; nucleotides not matched to a gene: 9. Germline CDR1 LNHNV, CDR2 YYDKDF (reference sequence). The CDR3 has 18 amino acids. The CDR3 is CATSRDTGTSGRTDTQYF. The CDR3 DNA is TGTGCCACCAGCAGGGACACCGGGACTAGCGGTCGCACAGATACGCAGTATTTT.

This clone was seen once. V usage is TRBV6-5 and J usage is TRBJ1-2, with D maybe TRBD1 (5 bases). This CDR3 comprises 15 residues. Between the trimmed V and J ends, which lost 0 bases and 1 base, there was a span of 9 bases. Germline CDR1 MNHEY, CDR2 SVGAGI. CDR3 in amino acids: CASSYSSGGNYGYTF. CDR3 in DNA: TGTGCCAGCAGTTACTCATCGGGGGGTAACTATGGCTACACCTTC.

This clone has a handful of counts. V gene TRBV3-1 (or the pseudogene TRBV3-2) combines with J gene TRBJ2-7; no definite D call. Germline values: CDR1 LGHDT, CDR2 YNNKEL (reference sequence). The CDR3 has 11 amino acids. The V and J ends lost 2 bases and 1 base respectively, with 0 bases between them. The CDR3 here is CASSQSYEQYF. The CDR3 coding sequence is TGTGCCAGCAGCCAATCCTACGAGCAGTACTTC.

This clone was counted only a few times. The chain couples TRBV5-6 to TRBJ2-7; D is undetermined. The length of the CDR3 is 12 residues. Trimming cost V 4 bases and J 5 bases, with 10 bases left between them. Germline values: CDR1 SGHDT, CDR2 YYEEEE. The CDR3 loop is CASSLRLNEQYF. CDR3 nucleotides: TGTGCCAGCAGCCTGAGGCTGAACGAGCAGTACTTC.

The CDR3 protein is CASSPGQPGNTIYF. The CDR3 bases are TGTGCCAGCAGCCCGGGACAACCTGGAAACACCATATATTTT. V usage is TRBV9 and J usage is TRBJ1-3, with a tentative D call TRBD1 (6 bases). The germline gives CDR1 SGDLS, CDR2 YYNGEE. V gave up 4 bases and J gave up 2 bases, with 10 bases separating them. The CDR3 covers 14 residues.

This chain connects TRBV28 to TRBJ2-7; 7 nucleotides agree with TRBD1. CDR3 length: 12 residues. Germline assignment: CDR1 MDHEN and CDR2 SYDVKM. The trim removed 5 bases at V and 6 bases at J, leaving 4 bases unmatched. The CDR3 sequence is CASSLQGTEQYF. The CDR3 DNA is TGTGCCAGCAGTCTACAGGGGACCGAGCAGTACTTC.

Remarks on this clone: Additional DNA sequences in this sample encode the identical CDR3. CDR3 loop: CASSSDRGNSPLHF. DNA for the CDR3: TGTGCCAGCAGCTCGGACAGGGGAAATTCACCCCTCCACTTT. This chain connects TRBV5-6 to TRBJ1-6, with 9 bases that match TRBD1. Trimming removed 3 bases from V and 7 bases from J; junction bases left unmatched: 2. CDR1 is SGHDT and CDR2 is YYEEEE in the germline V gene. The CDR3 has 14 residues. The whole variable domain, remainder taken from reference TRBV5-6 and TRBJ1-6, is DAGVTQSPTHLIKTRGQQVTLRCSPKSGHDTVSWYQQALGQGPQFIFQYYEEEERQRGNFPDRFSGHQFPNYSSELNVNALLLGDSALYLCASSSDRGNSPLHFGNGTRLTVT.

This rearrangement joins TRBV28 to TRBJ1-2; maybe TRBD1 (6 bases). Germline V gives CDR1 MDHEN, CDR2 SYDVKM. V was clipped by 6 bases and J by 8 bases, with 19 bases between them. The CDR3 runs to 14 residues. The CDR3 sequence: CASSPSGQRGGYTF. CDR3 DNA sequence: TGTGCCAGCAGCCCTAGCGGACAGCGAGGCGGCTACACCTTC.